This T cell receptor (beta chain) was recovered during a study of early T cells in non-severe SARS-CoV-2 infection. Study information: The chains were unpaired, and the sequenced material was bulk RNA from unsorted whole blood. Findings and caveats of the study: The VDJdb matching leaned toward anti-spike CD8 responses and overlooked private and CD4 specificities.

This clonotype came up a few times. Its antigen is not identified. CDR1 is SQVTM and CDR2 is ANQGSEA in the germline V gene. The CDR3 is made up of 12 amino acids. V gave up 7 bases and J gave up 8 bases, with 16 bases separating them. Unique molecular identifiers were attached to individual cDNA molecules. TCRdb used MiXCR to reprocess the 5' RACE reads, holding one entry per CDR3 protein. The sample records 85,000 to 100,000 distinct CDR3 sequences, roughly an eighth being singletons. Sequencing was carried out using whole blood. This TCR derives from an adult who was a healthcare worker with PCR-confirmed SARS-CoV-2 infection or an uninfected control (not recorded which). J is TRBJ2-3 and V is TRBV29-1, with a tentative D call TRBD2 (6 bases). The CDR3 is CSGRAGGGTQYF. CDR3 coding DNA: TGCAGCGGGAGGGCAGGTGGAGGTACGCAGTATTTT.